This T cell receptor (beta chain) was recovered during a study of cytomegalovirus exposure and HLA in healthy donors. The study's findings and limits: Immune exposure information comprised only CMV serostatus.

Comments on this clone: The antigen is undetermined.

A multiplex PCR was run with 60 Vbeta primers and 13 Jbeta primers. The method was immunoSEQ multiplex PCR; TCRdb's version includes in-frame clones alone and lacks a portion of them. Among approximately 150,000 clones listed, roughly three quarters were seen once. V dropped 4 bases and J dropped 6 bases, with 10 bases sitting between them. Germline lookup yields CDR1 MNHEY and CDR2 SVGAGI. This CDR3 is built from 12 residues. Source material: PBMCs. The clonotype comes from a male donor in good health and CMV-seropositive. The V gene is TRBV6-5, the J gene TRBJ2-7, with no clear D. Written as DNA, the CDR3 is TGTGCCAGCAGTTCCCTTTCCGGCGAGCAGTACTTC. Its translation is CASSSLSGEQYF.